The rows below give T cell receptor beta chains drawn from one sample of a study of blood T cell repertoires in COVID-19. Sequencing was performed with immunoSEQ multiplex PCR; in TCRdb, only in-frame clones are kept and a portion is missing. This sample has approximately 61,000 clones, with about 76% found just once. Sequencing input: peripheral blood. The origin of the receptors is a human donor in a cohort sampled during active COVID-19. CDR3s include the opening cysteine and the closing phenylalanine or tryptophan. A D gene is named only where the DNA matches it firmly. For some rows the clone size is stated as once, few or many, or as a class when expanded; others skip it.

NA,TRBJ2-7,TRBD1,TRBV10-3,CATGQGEYEQYF,TGTGCCACGGGACAGGGTGAATACGAGCAGTACTTC
NA,TRBJ2-1,TRBD1,TRBV12-5,CASGLVRDRGRNEQFF,TGTGCTAGTGGTTTGGTGCGGGACAGGGGCCGAAATGAGCAGTTCTTC
many,TRBJ1-4,TRBD1,TRBV2,CASSAFGQGKANEKLFF,TGTGCCAGCAGTGCTTTTGGACAGGGGAAGGCTAATGAAAAACTGTTTTTT
NA,TRBJ2-1,NA,TRBV6-5,CASSYSLGRGRNEQFF,TGTGCCAGCAGTTACTCGTTGGGCAGGGGGAGGAATGAGCAGTTCTTC
NA,TRBJ1-5,NA,TRBV19,CASSAGGASNQPQHF,TGTGCCAGTAGTGCTGGGGGCGCAAGCAATCAGCCCCAGCATTTT
NA,TRBJ1-3,NA,TRBV18,CASSSDRQGNTIYF,TGTGCCAGCTCCTCCGACAGACAGGGAAACACCATATATTTT
NA,TRBJ2-5,NA,TRBV4-2,CASSPSWSQETQYF,TGTGCCAGCAGCCCATCCTGGAGCCAAGAGACCCAGTACTTC
NA,TRBJ2-4,TRBD2,TRBV7-6,CASSHPGGDVAKNIQYF,TGTGCCAGCAGCCACCCCGGGGGGGACGTAGCCAAAAACATTCAGTACTTC
NA,TRBJ1-6,TRBD1,TRBV4-3,CASSQGQSTYNSPLHF,TGCGCCAGCAGCCAGGGACAGAGCACCTATAATTCACCCCTCCACTTT
NA,TRBJ2-2,NA,TRBV28,CASSQSGQTRELFF,TGTGCCAGCAGTCAATCCGGACAGACCCGGGAGCTGTTTTTT
few,TRBJ2-5,NA,TRBV29-1,CSAPGVGETQYF,TGCAGCGCCCCAGGGGTGGGAGAGACCCAGTACTTC
NA,TRBJ2-3,TRBD2,TRBV10-3,CAISETGGPGATQYF,TGTGCCATCAGTGAAACGGGGGGACCGGGTGCTACGCAGTATTTT
NA,TRBJ1-2,NA,TRBV10-3,CAISEVQQEGYTF,TGTGCCATCAGTGAGGTCCAGCAGGAAGGCTACACCTTC
NA,TRBJ2-3,NA,TRBV10-3,CAISDGFDTQYF,TGTGCCATCAGTGACGGTTTTGATACGCAGTATTTT
NA,TRBJ1-6,TRBD1,TRBV10-3,CAISGGTGINSPLHF,TGTGCCATCAGTGGTGGGACAGGAATAAATTCACCCCTCCACTTT
NA,TRBJ2-7,TRBD1,TRBV10-3,CAITRDSSYEQYF,TGTGCCATCACCCGGGACAGCTCCTACGAGCAGTACTTC
NA,TRBJ2-1,TRBD2,TRBV3-1/TRBV3-2,CASSDYIRASGDNEQFF,TGTGCCAGCAGCGACTATATTCGGGCTAGCGGTGACAATGAGCAGTTCTTC
NA,TRBJ2-7,NA,TRBV6-5,CASSKQSGVSYEQYF,TGTGCCAGCAGCAAACAGTCGGGGGTTTCCTACGAGCAGTACTTC
NA,TRBJ2-7,NA,TRBV4-2,CASSPYEQYF,TGTGCCAGCAGCCCTTACGAGCAGTACTTC